This T cell receptor (beta chain) was documented in a study of control samples from healthy donors and cancer patients. CDR1 SGHNT and CDR2 YYREEE come from the germline V gene (reference sequence). Between the trimmed V and J ends, which lost 2 bases and 1 base, there was a span of 9 bases. The CDR3 length is 14 residues. Clones were sequenced by immunoSEQ multiplex PCR, and TCRdb holds only the in-frame ones, with some missing. The sample records some 97,000 clones, about 88% being singletons. Sequencing input: blood. This receptor was obtained from a woman aged 45-60 years in good health. The chain has TRBV5-4 and TRBJ1-1; D call uncertain. This chain's CDR3 is CASSLGPENTEAFF. CDR3 in DNA: TGTGCCAGCAGCTTAGGGCCGGAGAACACTGAAGCTTTCTTT. Variable domain in full (rest from reference TRBV5-4 and TRBJ1-1): ETGVTQSPTHLIKTRGQQVTLRCSSQSGHNTVSWYQQALGQGPQFIFQYYREEENGRGNFPPRFSGLQFPNYSSELNVNALELDDSALYLCASSLGPENTEAFFGQGTRLTVV.